The clone carrying this T cell receptor beta chain was picked up many times. As yet, its antigen is unknown. The data are from a study of molecular identifiers for immune sequencing clone quantification. MiXCR, applied by TCRdb to the PCR reads, yields one record per CDR3 protein. The table includes 250,000 to 350,000 distinct CDR3 sequences, over 20% detected once. A CD8+CD4-CCR7+CD45RA+ phenotype served as the sorting definition for naive CD8 T cells. Points from the study as a whole: In naive cells, under 1% of molecules belonged to clones above 20 RNA copies, against over 99% in effector cells. Spiked Jurkat TCR RNA equivalent to one cell reportedly surfaced among approximately 990,000 naive cells. With a barcode shared among identical TCR molecules, highly expanded clone sizes could be underestimated.

Trimming stripped 6 bases from V and 2 bases from J, with 10 bases between. CDR1 is GTSNPN and CDR2 is SVGIG in the germline V gene (reference sequence). The CDR3 has 12 amino acids. This chain uses TRBV30 with TRBJ1-2; D uncertain. The receptor was derived from a human donor in good health. Some libraries in this study had Jurkat cell RNA spiked in. Sequencing used naive CD8+ T cells from blood, with Jurkat cell RNA spiked in. The subset is: FACS-sorted CD8+CD4-CCR7+CD45RA+ naive T cells. CDR3 region: CACTVTNYGYTF. CDR3 DNA sequence: TGTGCCTGTACTGTGACGAACTATGGCTACACCTTC.